This record concerns one T cell receptor (beta chain) sequence. What it recognizes is unknown. The ends were cut back, 4 bases at V and 6 bases at J, with 16 bases in the middle. Per the germline V gene, CDR1 is MGHRA and CDR2 is YSYEKL. The CDR3 has 15 residues. The data belong to a study of shared clonotypes between healthy human individuals. Whole-study findings and limits: Non-shared clonotypes were found to have lower generation probabilities than the clonotypes that were shared by all four of the sorted-subset donors.

The table came from immunoSEQ multiplex PCR; TCRdb's copy has only in-frame clones and leaves some out. The top ten clones hold roughly 0.1% of a sample with approximately 590,000 clones, roughly 96% of them seen once. In the naive CD8 group, cells lacked CD45RO and were positively selected for CCR7, so terminally differentiated effector memory CD45RA+ cells were left out. The sequenced sample was naive CD8+ T cells sorted from blood. V and J are TRBV4-1 and TRBJ2-1; D perhaps matches TRBD2 (7 bases). The receptor was derived from a woman in her thirties in good health. In DNA form, the CDR3 reads TGCGCCAGCAGCCTGGACGTTAGGGGGGGCAATGAGCAGTTCTTC. Translated, it gives CASSLDVRGGNEQFF.